This record looks at one T cell receptor (beta chain) sequence and its context. The data belong to a study of blood T cell repertoires in COVID-19. The overall study: From the United States, Italy and Spain came samples of acute and convalescent COVID-19. T cells, B-cell-depleted T cells, or PBMCs supplied cDNA or gDNA.

This CDR3 has 16 residues. Per the germline V gene, CDR1 is MGHDK and CDR2 is SYGVNS. V dropped 6 bases and J dropped 3; count of bases not matched to a gene: 10. The assay was immunoSEQ multiplex PCR, and TCRdb's table has in-frame clones only and misses some. Of about 240,000 clones in the sample, around 90% were seen once. The receptor was isolated from a man between 60 and 75 years old who had recovered from COVID-19. The sample was peripheral blood. The chain joins TRBV25-1 to TRBJ2-3; 9 nucleotides match TRBD2. CDR3 loop: CASRSGTSFSTDTQYF. CDR3 in DNA: TGTGCCAGCAGATCCGGGACTAGCTTCTCAACAGATACGCAGTATTTT.